Listed here are 28 T cell receptor beta chains from one sample, sequenced in a study of blood T cells in healthy people across ages. It was with a sample-barcoded 5' primer and a J-beta primer mix that a second PCR of roughly 7 to 12 cycles was run. MiXCR, applied by TCRdb to the 5' RACE reads, yields one record per CDR3 protein. The sample includes roughly 830,000 distinct CDR3 sequences, approximately 59% of them seen just once. The specimen was blood. The receptor source for this set is a man aged 25-45 years in good health.

The genes are TRBV7-2 and TRBJ2-5, with 13 bases lining up with TRBD2. Trimming at V came to 5 bases and at J to 3 bases, leaving 3 bases not matched to a gene. The length of the CDR3 is 15 residues. Germline loops: CDR1 SGHTA, CDR2 FQGNSA. CDR3 sequence (DNA): TGTGCCAGCAGCGGAGGACTAGCGGGGGAAGAGACCCAGTACTTC. Amino acids: CASSGGLAGEETQYF.

This chain uses TRBV9 with TRBJ2-3; a weak D match, TRBD2 (7 bases). This CDR3 spans 14 amino acids. V was trimmed by 6 bases and J by 2 bases, leaving 13 bases between them. Germline V gene sequence: CDR1 SGDLS, CDR2 YYNGEE. The CDR3 is CASTRGGTTDTQYF. The CDR3 DNA reads TGTGCCAGCACGAGGGGGGGAACCACAGATACGCAGTATTTT.

This clonotype was seen a few times. This chain joins TRBV29-1 and TRBJ1-1, with 7 nucleotides matching TRBD1. Germline CDR1 is SQVTM and CDR2 is ANQGSEA. Germline trimming cut 4 bases from V and 6 bases from J; bases unmatched to any gene: 11. The CDR3 totals 14 residues. The CDR3 nucleotides read TGCAGCGTTGTATTTGGCAGGGGGTGGGCTGAAGCTTTCTTT. Its protein is CSVVFGRGWAEAFF. Together with reference TRBV29-1 and TRBJ1-1, the CDR3 gives the full variable domain: SAVISQKPSRDICQRGTSLTIQCQVDSQVTMMFWYRQQPGQSLTLIATANQGSEATYESGFVIDKFPISRPNLTFSTLTVSNMSPEDSSIYLCSVVFGRGWAEAFFGQGTRLTVV.

This rearrangement joins TRBV7-9 to TRBJ1-4; no firm D call. The germline V and J ends were trimmed by 1 base and 5 bases, with 14 bases remaining between them. Germline CDR1 is SEHNR and CDR2 is FQNEAQ (reference sequence). The CDR3 sequence is 16 residues long. The CDR3 spells CASSLVGGSLNEKLFF. In nucleotides, the CDR3 is TGTGCCAGCAGCTTAGTGGGAGGCAGCCTCAATGAAAAACTGTTTTTT.

This CDR3 is CASSKELAGGTGNIQYF. For the CDR3, the DNA is TGTGCCAGCAGCAAAGAGTTAGCGGGGGGGACGGGAAACATTCAGTACTTC. This chain links TRBV21-1 with TRBJ2-7; the table calls TRBD2, which could not be checked here. Judging by the DNA end, TRBJ2-4 fits better; the J call may be wrong. TRBV21-1 is designated a pseudogene. This CDR3 contains 17 residues.

This chain joins TRBV7-2 and TRBJ1-2, with TRBD1 as a possible D gene (5 bases). The CDR3 contains 15 residues. Trimming took off 1 base at V and 4 bases at J, with 13 bases between the two ends. The V gene's germline CDR1 is SGHTA and CDR2 FQGNSA. CDR3 nucleotides: TGTGCCAGCAGCTTAGGGGGGGAGGGGTCCTATGGCTACACCTTC. Translation: CASSLGGEGSYGYTF.

V is TRBV28 and J is TRBJ2-5; 8 nucleotides agree with TRBD1. Germline V CDR1 and CDR2: MDHEN, SYDVKM. The CDR3 totals 15 residues. J gave up 5 bases and V 6 bases, and 11 bases lay outside the gene matches. In DNA, the CDR3 is TGTGCCAGCAGCACCCGACAGGGGATCGTGGAGACCCAGTACTTC. Protein: CASSTRQGIVETQYF.

The chain joins TRBV20-1 to TRBJ2-3; 10 nucleotides match TRBD2. V shed 6 bases, J shed 3 bases, and the junction held 12 bases outside the gene matches. CDR1 is DFQATT, CDR2 SNEGSKA, per germline (reference sequence). The CDR3 extends over 16 amino acids. The CDR3 is CSAFRGAGGRTDTQYF. The CDR3 DNA sequence: TGCAGTGCCTTCAGGGGAGCGGGAGGGCGTACAGATACGCAGTATTTT.

The chain recombines TRBV4-2 with TRBJ2-5, with TRBD1 matching 7 bases. This CDR3 contains 15 residues. V shed 1 base, J shed 2 bases, and the junction held 4 bases outside the gene matches. CDR1 is LGHNA, CDR2 YNFKEQ, per germline. The CDR3 DNA is TGTGCCAGCAGCCAAGCCGGGACAGAACAAGAGACCCAGTACTTC. It encodes CASSQAGTEQETQYF.

The V and J genes are TRBV4-3 and TRBJ2-7, with D possibly being TRBD1 (6 bases). This CDR3 is 15 amino acids long. The V end lost 8 bases, the J end lost 5 bases, and 22 bases lay between the germline ends. Germline values: CDR1 LGHNA, CDR2 YSLEER. CDR3 nucleotide sequence: TGCGCCAGCGAGCCGAACAGGGAAAGGGACCACGAGCAGTACTTC. Translating it yields CASEPNRERDHEQYF.

The V call is TRBV6-2 or TRBV6-3, the J call TRBJ1-4; D is unresolved. Germline V gene data show CDR1 as MNHEY and CDR2 as SVGEGT. V shed 6 bases and J shed 8 bases, with 13 bases lying between them. There are 13 residues in the CDR3. In DNA form, the CDR3 reads TGTGCCAGCAGACCCCCGGGAGGGGAAAAACTGTTTTTT. It specifies CASRPPGGEKLFF.

The rearrangement links TRBV7-2 to TRBJ1-2, with a weak D call TRBD1 (6 bases). Germline CDR1 is SGHTA and CDR2 is FQGNSA. The V end was cut by 0 bases, the J end by 8 bases, with 13 bases between. The CDR3 extends over 14 amino acids. The CDR3 reads CASSLAGVGGGYTF. The CDR3 DNA follows: TGTGCCAGCAGCTTAGCAGGTGTAGGGGGGGGCTACACCTTC.

The chain has TRBV20-1 and TRBJ2-7, with D perhaps assigned TRBD1 or TRBD2 (5 bases each). Germline lookup yields CDR1 DFQATT and CDR2 SNEGSKA (reference sequence). Trimming shortened V by 6 bases and J by 2 bases, and 17 bases separated the two germline ends. The CDR3 extends over 14 amino acids. The CDR3 DNA reads TGCAGTGCAACGGACGGGGACGGGCCCTACGAGCAGTACTTC. Its translation is CSATDGDGPYEQYF.

This clonotype has more than one count but fewer than ten. The chain uses TRBV9 and TRBJ2-4; 7 nucleotides align to TRBD2. The tail of the sequence fits TRBJ2-7 better, so the J call may be wrong. This CDR3 has 13 residues. Germline V gives CDR1 SGDLS, CDR2 YYNGEE. CDR3 in DNA: TGTGCCAGCAGCGTGGGAGGGAACGACGAGCAGTACTTC. It specifies CASSVGGNDEQYF.

This rearrangement joins TRBV27 to TRBJ1-1; D uncertain. The V end lost 5 bases, the J end lost 7 bases, and 14 bases lay between the germline ends. Per germline, CDR1 MNHEY and CDR2 SMNVEV (reference sequence). The CDR3 is made up of 13 amino acids. The CDR3 nucleotides are TGTGCCAGCAGTCCCGGGCTACGATATGAAGCTTTCTTT. Residues: CASSPGLRYEAFF.

A few counts support this clonotype. The chain uses TRBV25-1 and TRBJ1-1; possibly TRBD1 for D (5 bases). Germline CDR1 MGHDK, CDR2 SYGVNS. V was clipped by 5 bases and J by 5 bases, with 9 bases between them. The CDR3 length is 12 residues. The CDR3 DNA sequence: TGTGCCAGCAGTCGGGGGGTTACTGAAGCTTTCTTT. Its translation is CASSRGVTEAFF.

The chain carries TRBV9 and TRBJ2-1; 9 bases fit TRBD2. Germline CDR1 is SGDLS and CDR2 is YYNGEE. J lost 6 bases, V lost 5 bases, and 12 bases had no gene match. This CDR3 contains 16 residues. CDR3 amino acids: CASSMTGTSIRNEQFF. The CDR3 DNA reads as TGTGCCAGCAGTATGACCGGGACTAGCATACGCAATGAGCAGTTCTTC.

This sequence joins TRBV21-1 and TRBJ2-5. TRBV21-1 is a pseudogene. CDR3 length: 18 residues. The DNA for the CDR3 is TGTGCCAGCAGCAAAGGACGGCCTGGACGGGTTCAACAAGAGACCCAGTACTTC. Its translation: CASSKGRPGRVQQETQYF.

This clonotype was observed many times. The J gene is TRBJ2-3, the V gene TRBV12-3 or TRBV12-4, with no clear D. The length of the CDR3 is 11 residues. Trimming removed 6 bases from V and 4 bases from J, with 5 bases in between. CDR3 nucleotide sequence: TGTGCCAGCAGCCAGTCAGATACGCAGTATTTT. Translated, it gives CASSQSDTQYF.

The chain carries TRBV7-9 and TRBJ2-5; D remains unclear. Deletions cut 4 bases from V and 10 bases from J, with 19 bases between. The CDR3 is made up of 14 amino acids. In germline, CDR1 is SEHNR, CDR2 FQNEAQ (reference sequence). The DNA of the CDR3 is TGTGCCAGCAGCTCAACTACTTGGGGAAACATCCAGTACTTC. It codes for CASSSTTWGNIQYF. Supplemented by reference TRBV7-9 and TRBJ2-5, the full variable domain reads DTGVSQNPRHKITKRGQNVTFRCDPISEHNRLYWYRQTLGQGPEFLTYFQNEAQLEKSRLLSDRFSAERPKGSFSTLEIQRTEQGDSAMYLCASSSTTWGNIQYFGPGTRLLVL.

This clonotype was observed a few times. It may be a read error: a sequence one base away is much more abundant. This chain uses TRBV4-2 with TRBJ2-1; D perhaps matches TRBD1 (6 bases). Looked up from germline, CDR1 is LGHNA and CDR2 is YNFKEQ. Trimming pared 1 base from V and 6 bases from J, leaving 10 bases between. CDR3 length: 14 residues. The CDR3 loop is CASSQGGRGNEQFF. Written as DNA, the CDR3 is TGTGCCAGCAGCCAAGGGGGCAGGGGCAATGAGCAGTTCTTC.

This chain uses TRBV7-3 with TRBJ2-3; 7 bases are shared with TRBD1. Germline V gives CDR1 SGHTA, CDR2 FQGTGA. V lost 3 bases to trimming and J lost 2 bases; unmatched junction nucleotides: 2. The CDR3 totals 14 residues. DNA of the CDR3: TGTGCCAGCAGCTTGGGACAGCTCACAGATACGCAGTATTTT. This translates into CASSLGQLTDTQYF.

The chain joins TRBV4-1 to TRBJ2-7, with a tentative D call TRBD1 (5 bases). Trimming removed 0 bases at V and 6 bases at J, with 15 bases between. Germline V CDR1 and CDR2: MGHRA, YSYEKL. This CDR3 contains 15 residues. This CDR3 is CASSQDDLRGPEQYF. DNA of the CDR3: TGCGCCAGCAGCCAAGATGACCTTAGGGGCCCCGAGCAGTACTTC.

The chain combines TRBV4-3 with TRBJ1-2; D call uncertain. The CDR3 is made up of 13 amino acids. V was clipped by 4 bases and J by 3 bases, with 9 bases between them. Per germline, CDR1 LGHNA and CDR2 YSLEER. The DNA for the CDR3 is TGCGCCAGCAGCCCCGGGAGTTACTATGGCTACACCTTC. As protein: CASSPGSYYGYTF.

This chain links TRBV2 with TRBJ2-7; D call uncertain. Germline assignment: CDR1 SNHLY and CDR2 FYNNEI. The length of the CDR3 is 13 residues. Deletions cut 3 bases from V and 6 bases from J, with 12 bases between. Written as DNA, the CDR3 is TGTGCCAGCAGTGAGGACCTTTCGAGCGAGCAGTACTTC. Protein: CASSEDLSSEQYF.

J is TRBJ2-3 and V is TRBV4-3; 9 nucleotides match TRBD1. With V trimmed by 0 bases and J by 2 bases, 3 bases remained unmatched. CDR1 and CDR2 from the germline V gene are LGHNA and YSLEER. The CDR3 sequence is 16 residues long. CDR3: CASSQDGTGNTDTQYF. The CDR3 DNA reads TGCGCCAGCAGCCAAGATGGGACAGGGAACACAGATACGCAGTATTTT.

The chain uses TRBV7-2 and TRBJ2-7, with 7 bases lining up with TRBD1. The CDR3 has 14 amino acids. J lost 2 bases, V lost 7 bases, and 8 bases had no gene match. CDR1 is SGHTA, CDR2 FQGNSA, per germline. Here the CDR3 DNA reads TGTGCCAGCAACCCCGGGACAGCTACCTACGAGCAGTACTTC. Protein: CASNPGTATYEQYF.

The chain carries TRBV6-2 or TRBV6-3 and TRBJ1-5; possible D gene TRBD1, 5 bases. CDR1 and CDR2 from the germline V gene are MNHEY and SVGEGT. This CDR3 has 15 amino acids. Trimming left V 6 bases short and J 1 base short, with 13 bases between. The CDR3 here is CASRPGTASNQPQHF. The CDR3 bases are TGTGCCAGCAGACCGGGGACCGCAAGCAATCAGCCCCAGCATTTT.